This entry lists 26 T cell receptor beta chains sequenced from one sample in a study of blood T cell repertoires in COVID-19. Measured with immunoSEQ multiplex PCR; TCRdb has only the in-frame clones, and not every one. The table lists under 200,000 clones, around nine tenths of them singletons. The sample comprised peripheral blood. These TCRs come from a man aged 18 to 30 with active or convalescent COVID-19.

This clone was detected only once. The V gene is TRBV4-1, the J gene TRBJ1-3; TRBD1 is a possible D gene (5 bases). The length of the CDR3 is 14 residues. V gave up 0 bases and J gave up 4 bases, with 7 bases separating them. Germline lookup yields CDR1 MGHRA and CDR2 YSYEKL. The CDR3 sequence is CASSQDPGGNTIYF. The CDR3 DNA reads TGCGCCAGCAGCCAAGACCCAGGGGGAAACACCATATATTTT.

The chain links TRBV5-1 to TRBJ1-2; D unclear. Trimming took 3 bases from V and 0 from J, leaving 9 bases between them. CDR3 length: 14 residues. The V gene's germline CDR1 is SGHRS and CDR2 YFSETQ. The CDR3 coding sequence is TGCGCCAGCAGCTCCAATTCAGCTAACTATGGCTACACCTTC. Protein sequence: CASSSNSANYGYTF.

The DNA for the CDR3 is TGTGCCTGGAGAGCCAGCGGACAGGGTAATTCACCCCTCCACTTT. Protein: CAWRASGQGNSPLHF. This chain joins TRBV30 and TRBJ1-6; 8 bases agree with TRBD1. This CDR3 spans 15 amino acids. Germline CDR1 reads GTSNPN; CDR2 reads SVGIG (reference sequence). J was trimmed by 6 bases and V by 3 bases; bases with no gene match: 7.

This clone was seen only a few times. The J gene is TRBJ1-2, the V gene TRBV6-6; D gene unclear. In germline, CDR1 is MNHNY, CDR2 SVGAGI (reference sequence). This CDR3 is 14 amino acids long. V was shortened by 7 bases and J by 4 bases, with 16 bases between the two germline ends. For the CDR3, the DNA is TGTGCCAGCACCTCCGGGATGGCTTTCTATGGCTACACCTTC. It codes for CASTSGMAFYGYTF.

V and J are TRBV6-6 and TRBJ1-2; D not certain. The V end lost 10 bases, the J end lost 3 bases, and 9 bases lay between the germline ends. The V gene's germline CDR1 is MNHNY and CDR2 SVGAGI (reference sequence). This CDR3 has 11 residues. The CDR3 bases are TGTGCCACCGGGAGAGACTATGGCTACACCTTC. Translating gives CATGRDYGYTF.

The chain couples TRBV6-1 to TRBJ2-7; TRBD1 might be the D (5 bases). This CDR3 has 13 amino acids. Trimming stripped 3 bases from V and 6 bases from J, with 12 bases between. Per germline, CDR1 MNHNS and CDR2 SASEGT. As DNA, the CDR3 is TGTGCCAGCAGTGACCCAGGGCCCCGCGAGCAGTACTTC. Translating gives CASSDPGPREQYF.

In its sample, this clone was seen many times. This chain joins TRBV6-4 and TRBJ2-3, with 10 bases lining up with TRBD2. The CDR3 extends over 15 amino acids. CDR1 and CDR2 from the germline V gene are MRHNA and SNTAGT. V was pared by 6 bases and J by 3 bases, with 6 bases of the junction left unmatched. The CDR3 sequence is CASSLTSGITDTQYF. In DNA form, the CDR3 reads TGTGCCAGCAGCCTTACTAGCGGGATTACAGATACGCAGTATTTT.

The chain employs TRBV3-1 (or the pseudogene TRBV3-2) and TRBJ1-2; D call uncertain. Germline V gene lookup returns CDR1 LGHDT and CDR2 YNNKEL (reference sequence). There are 13 residues in the CDR3. The germline V and J ends were trimmed by 3 bases and 8 bases, with 13 bases remaining between them. CDR3 DNA sequence: TGTGCCAGCAGCCATGTTTCAGGAGGCGGCTACACCTTC. It specifies CASSHVSGGGYTF.

The chain is built from TRBV10-3 and TRBJ2-7; TRBD2 matches at 12 bases. V lost 0 bases to trimming and J lost 7 bases; unmatched junction nucleotides: 4. CDR1 and CDR2 from the germline V gene are ENHRY and SYGVKD. The CDR3 runs 15 residues. Written as DNA, the CDR3 is TGTGCCATCAGTGAGTCGACTAGCGGGAGTAGAGAGCAGTACTTC. Its translation is CAISESTSGSREQYF.

The rearrangement links TRBV7-9 to TRBJ1-2, with TRBD1 as a possible D gene (6 bases). The CDR3 contains 15 residues. The V gene lost 5 bases and the J gene lost 1 base, with 14 bases spanning the gap. CDR1 and CDR2 (germline): SEHNR, FQNEAQ (reference sequence). The CDR3 spells CASSAQTGNNYGYTF. CDR3 coding DNA: TGTGCCAGCAGCGCGCAAACAGGGAATAACTATGGCTACACCTTC.

The CDR3 protein is CASSYQSRQGGREKLFF. CDR3 bases: TGTGCCAGCAGTTACCAGTCTCGGCAGGGCGGTCGGGAAAAACTGTTTTTT. This chain joins TRBV6-7 and TRBJ1-4; the D gene is possibly TRBD1 (5 bases). TRBV6-7 carries the ORF label, with uncertain function. The germline V and J ends were trimmed by 2 bases and 8 bases, with 21 bases remaining between them. The CDR3 has 17 residues.

This sequence joins TRBV18 and TRBJ2-1; 7 nucleotides agree with TRBD2. V lost 0 bases to trimming and J lost 3 bases; unmatched junction nucleotides: 5. Germline CDR1 and CDR2: KGHSH and LQKENI. The CDR3 runs to 16 residues. The CDR3 reads CASSPPPAGLYNEQFF. The DNA of the CDR3 is TGTGCCAGCTCACCACCCCCAGCGGGGCTCTACAATGAGCAGTTCTTC.

This sequence joins TRBV5-1 and TRBJ1-1, with a possible D match to TRBD1 (6 bases). Trimming pared 3 bases from V and 12 bases from J, leaving 24 bases between. Per the germline V gene, CDR1 is SGHRS and CDR2 is YFSETQ. This CDR3 has 15 residues. CDR3 DNA sequence: TGCGCCAGCAGCTCGTCCAGCTACAGGGAAATATTAACTTTCTTT. It specifies CASSSSSYREILTFF.

The V and J genes are TRBV6-2 or TRBV6-3 and TRBJ1-5; perhaps TRBD1 as D (6 bases). Germline CDR1 reads MNHEY; CDR2 reads SVGEGT. CDR3 length: 12 residues. Trimming took 4 bases from V and 5 from J, leaving 6 bases between them. DNA of the CDR3: TGTGCCAGCAGTTGGACAGATCAGCCCCAGCATTTT. It codes for CASSWTDQPQHF.

This chain joins TRBV5-8 and TRBJ1-5; TRBD1 is a possible D gene (6 bases). Germline V CDR1 and CDR2: SGHTS, YDEGEE. This CDR3 region has 14 residues. V was trimmed by 8 bases and J by 6 bases, leaving 18 bases between them. The chain's CDR3 is CASALGQKGQPQHF. DNA for the CDR3: TGTGCCAGTGCCCTCGGACAGAAGGGTCAGCCCCAGCATTTT.

This chain uses TRBV27 with TRBJ2-1; 10 bases line up with TRBD2. Germline values: CDR1 MNHEY, CDR2 SMNVEV (reference sequence). V lost 1 base to trimming and J lost 7 bases; unmatched junction nucleotides: 4. The CDR3 is made up of 15 amino acids. Written as DNA, the CDR3 is TGTGCCAGCAGTTTATTTACTAGCGGGGATAATGAGCAGTTCTTC. It is translated as CASSLFTSGDNEQFF.

V usage is TRBV7-8 and J usage is TRBJ1-5; 10 bases are a match to TRBD1. V lost 3 bases and J lost 4; bases outside the gene matches: 3. This CDR3 region has 15 residues. Germline-derived CDR1 and CDR2 are SGHVS and FQNEAQ. The CDR3 nucleotides read TGTGCCAGCAGCTTGGGGACAGGGGTGAATCAGCCCCAGCATTTT. Protein product: CASSLGTGVNQPQHF.

This CDR3 reads CASSLGQPSNEQFF. For the CDR3, the DNA is TGCGCCAGCAGCTTGGGACAGCCATCCAATGAGCAGTTCTTC. The chain links TRBV5-1 to TRBJ2-1; D may be TRBD1 (5 bases). CDR3 length: 14 residues. Germline V gives CDR1 SGHRS, CDR2 YFSETQ. V was pared by 0 bases and J by 6 bases, with 10 bases between.

The rearrangement joins TRBV19 to TRBJ1-2; 8 bases line up with TRBD1. Germline CDR1 reads LNHDA; CDR2 reads SQIVND (reference sequence). The CDR3 runs 14 residues. Trimming took 3 bases from V and 7 from J; bases not matched to a gene: 7. CDR3 region: CASSIQGAGLGYTF. CDR3 nucleotide sequence: TGTGCCAGTAGTATCCAGGGGGCCGGTCTTGGCTACACCTTC.

This rearrangement joins TRBV6-6 to TRBJ1-2; 7 bases align to TRBD1. This CDR3 spans 12 amino acids. Germline CDR1 reads MNHNY; CDR2 reads SVGAGI (reference sequence). V gave up 5 bases and J gave up 4 bases; unmatched junction bases: 1. The CDR3 DNA reads TGTGCCAGCAGTCGGGACAGCTATGGCTACACCTTC. This encodes CASSRDSYGYTF.

This clone came up a few times. The gene calls are TRBV9 and TRBJ2-7; D might be TRBD1 (6 bases). V lost 3 bases, J lost 3 bases, and 16 bases lay in between. This CDR3 spans 15 amino acids. Germline loops: CDR1 SGDLS, CDR2 YYNGEE. The CDR3 sequence: CASSEGVTTFYEQYF. CDR3 DNA sequence: TGTGCCAGCAGCGAGGGGGTCACCACTTTCTACGAGCAGTACTTC.

This chain uses TRBV5-6 with TRBJ1-6; 10 bases align to TRBD1. Germline trimming cut 3 bases from V and 7 bases from J; bases unmatched to any gene: 4. The CDR3 runs to 15 residues. CDR1 SGHDT and CDR2 YYEEEE come from the germline V gene. CDR3 amino acids: CASSSLDRGNSPLHF. CDR3 DNA: TGTGCCAGCAGCTCCCTGGACAGGGGGAATTCACCCCTCCACTTT.

The V and J genes are TRBV5-5 and TRBJ1-3; D perhaps matches TRBD1 (5 bases). CDR3 size: 16 residues. Germline CDR1 SGHKS, CDR2 YYEKEE (reference sequence). V was clipped by 4 bases and J by 1 base, with 15 bases between them. Here the CDR3 DNA reads TGTGCCAGCAGCACATCCAGGGTTGGGTCTGGAAACACCATATATTTT. Amino acids: CASSTSRVGSGNTIYF. The variable domain in full, completed from reference TRBV5-5 and TRBJ1-3, reads DAGVTQSPTHLIKTRGQQVTLRCSPISGHKSVSWYQQVLGQGPQFIFQYYEKEERGRGNFPDRFSARQFPNYSSELNVNALLLGDSALYLCASSTSRVGSGNTIYFGEGSWLTVV.

This chain uses TRBV3-1 (or the pseudogene TRBV3-2) with TRBJ2-3; D may be TRBD1 (5 bases). Trimming took off 5 bases at V and 2 bases at J, with 17 bases between the two ends. The CDR3 spans 16 residues. Germline CDR1 and CDR2: LGHDT and YNNKEL (reference sequence). CDR3: CASSSRRQMLTDTQYF. The CDR3 DNA reads TGTGCCAGCAGCAGCAGACGACAGATGCTCACAGATACGCAGTATTTT.

This CDR3 reads CASSFPRGSANTGELFF. CDR3 DNA: TGTGCCAGCAGCTTCCCCAGGGGGAGTGCGAACACCGGGGAGCTGTTTTTT. The rearrangement uses TRBV7-2 and TRBJ2-2, with TRBD1 matching 7 bases. Germline V gives CDR1 SGHTA, CDR2 FQGNSA. The CDR3 has 17 residues. With V trimmed by 3 bases and J by 0 bases, 7 bases remained unmatched. The variable domain in full, completed from reference TRBV7-2 and TRBJ2-2, reads GAGVSQSPSNKVTEKGKDVELRCDPISGHTALYWYRQSLGQGLEFLIYFQGNSAPDKSGLPSDRFSAERTGGSVSTLTIQRTQQEDSAVYLCASSFPRGSANTGELFFGEGSRLTVL.

The rearrangement links TRBV5-6 to TRBJ2-3; TRBD2 matches at 7 bases. Germline loops: CDR1 SGHDT, CDR2 YYEEEE. The CDR3 is 14 residues long. J lost 1 base, V lost 1 base, and 0 bases had no gene match. This CDR3 reads CASSLTSGTDTQYF. The CDR3 nucleotides are TGTGCCAGCAGCTTGACTAGCGGCACAGATACGCAGTATTTT.